Reported below is one TCR beta chain. Its target is unknown. Germline CDR1 reads SGHRS; CDR2 reads YFSETQ. This CDR3 is 13 amino acids long. V lost 4 bases and J 6 bases, leaving 14 bases between the germline ends. This sample is part of a study of cytomegalovirus exposure and HLA in healthy donors. General study points: The majority of CMV-associated TCR beta chains were reported as apparently HLA-restricted in a later analysis. Presence/absence analyses took donor sequencing depth as roughly uniform.

The PCR employed 60 Vbeta primers together with 13 Jbeta primers. As originally analysed: Later reanalysis found 80 million or so unique TCR beta chains, 10 million to 12 million of them shared. Only in-frame clones appear in the TCRdb table, and some are missing; sequencing was by immunoSEQ multiplex PCR. That table furnishes V, J and clone size, whereas the DNA furnished D and trimming. The sample lists about 170,000 clones, 84% occurring once. The chain joins TRBV5-1 to TRBJ2-7; the D is unclear. Sequenced: PBMCs. The source of this sequence is a girl aged 5-17 years in good health and CMV-seropositive. This CDR3 is CASSTHLDCEQYF. CDR3 sequence (DNA): TGCGCCAGCAGCACTCATCTAGACTGCGAGCAGTACTTC.